This T cell receptor beta chain was found in a study of shared clonotypes between healthy human individuals. Study-level results: Clonotypes which were not shared had lower generation probabilities than clonotypes that all four donors shared.

Notes on this clone: Its antigen is not identified.

The protocol was immunoSEQ multiplex PCR, while the TCRdb copy is restricted to in-frame clones and leaves out a portion. This table holds about 2.4 million clones, 93% found once. The specimen was naive CD4+ T cells from PBMCs. Subset of the sample: CD45RA+ positively selected. This clonotype was obtained from a young man in good health. Some clones in this sample may be carry-over from other donors' samples.

CDR3 residues: CASSLVLGQGRGYTF. CDR3 nucleotide sequence: TGTGCCAGCAGCTTGGTCCTTGGACAGGGACGAGGCTACACCTTC. The chain has TRBV5-5 and TRBJ1-2; 8 positions match TRBD1. The trim removed 0 bases at V and 8 bases at J, leaving 9 bases unmatched. This CDR3 is 15 amino acids long. From germline, CDR1 is SGHKS and CDR2 YYEKEE (reference sequence).